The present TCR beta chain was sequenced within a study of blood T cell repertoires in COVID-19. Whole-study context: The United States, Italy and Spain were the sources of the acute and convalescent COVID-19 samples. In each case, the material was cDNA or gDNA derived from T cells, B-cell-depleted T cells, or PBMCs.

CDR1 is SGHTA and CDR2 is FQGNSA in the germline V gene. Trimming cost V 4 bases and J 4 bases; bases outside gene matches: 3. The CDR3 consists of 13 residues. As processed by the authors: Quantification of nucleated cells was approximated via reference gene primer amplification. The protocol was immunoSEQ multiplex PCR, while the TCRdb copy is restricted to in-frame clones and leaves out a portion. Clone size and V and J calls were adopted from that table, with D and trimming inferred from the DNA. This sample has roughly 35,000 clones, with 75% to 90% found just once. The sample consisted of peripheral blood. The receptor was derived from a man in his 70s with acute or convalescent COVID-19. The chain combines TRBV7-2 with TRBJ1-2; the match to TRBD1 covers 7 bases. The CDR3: CASSWDSTYGYTF. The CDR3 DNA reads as TGTGCCAGCAGCTGGGACAGTACCTATGGCTACACCTTC.